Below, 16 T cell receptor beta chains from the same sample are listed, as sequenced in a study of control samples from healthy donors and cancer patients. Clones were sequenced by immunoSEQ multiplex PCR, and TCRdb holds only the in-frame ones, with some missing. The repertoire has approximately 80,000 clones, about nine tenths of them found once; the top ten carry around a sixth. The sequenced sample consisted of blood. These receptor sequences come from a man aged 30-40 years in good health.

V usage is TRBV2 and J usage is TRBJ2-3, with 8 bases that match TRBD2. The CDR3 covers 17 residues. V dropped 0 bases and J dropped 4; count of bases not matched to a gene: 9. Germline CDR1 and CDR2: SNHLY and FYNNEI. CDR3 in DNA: TGTGCCAGCAGTGAAGCGCAGAACGGGAGGGGGTCAGATACGCAGTATTTT. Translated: CASSEAQNGRGSDTQYF.

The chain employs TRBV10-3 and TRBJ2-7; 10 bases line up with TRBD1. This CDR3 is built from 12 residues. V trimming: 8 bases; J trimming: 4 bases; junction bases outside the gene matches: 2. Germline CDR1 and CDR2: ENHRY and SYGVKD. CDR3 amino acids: CAIGDRGYEQYF. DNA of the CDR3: TGTGCCATCGGGGACAGGGGTTACGAGCAGTACTTC.

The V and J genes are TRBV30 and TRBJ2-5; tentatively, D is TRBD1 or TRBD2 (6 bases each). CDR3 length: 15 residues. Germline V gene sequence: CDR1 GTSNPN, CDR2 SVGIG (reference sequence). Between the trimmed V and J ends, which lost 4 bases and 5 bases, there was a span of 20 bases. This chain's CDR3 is CAWNTWGGGGETQYF. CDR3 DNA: TGTGCCTGGAACACATGGGGCGGAGGGGGGGAGACCCAGTACTTC.

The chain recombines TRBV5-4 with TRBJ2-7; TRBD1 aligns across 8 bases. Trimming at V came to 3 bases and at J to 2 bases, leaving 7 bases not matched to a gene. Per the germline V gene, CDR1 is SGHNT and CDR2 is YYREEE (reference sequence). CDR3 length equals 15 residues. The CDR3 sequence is CASSYQGARTYEQYF. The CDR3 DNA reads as TGTGCCAGCAGCTATCAGGGGGCAAGGACCTACGAGCAGTACTTC.

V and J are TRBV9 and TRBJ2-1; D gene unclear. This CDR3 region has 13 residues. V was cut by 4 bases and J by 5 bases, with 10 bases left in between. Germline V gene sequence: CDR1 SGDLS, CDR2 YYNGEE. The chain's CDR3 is CASSPRTNNEQFF. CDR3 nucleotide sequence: TGTGCCAGCAGCCCCCGCACTAACAATGAGCAGTTCTTC.

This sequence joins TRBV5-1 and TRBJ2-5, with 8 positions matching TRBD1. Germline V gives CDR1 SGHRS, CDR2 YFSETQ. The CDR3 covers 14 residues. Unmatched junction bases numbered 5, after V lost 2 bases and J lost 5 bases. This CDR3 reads CASSFRGQVETQYF. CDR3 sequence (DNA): TGCGCCAGCAGCTTTCGGGGACAGGTGGAGACCCAGTACTTC.

The CDR3 DNA is TGTGCCAGCAGCCTTCAAGGGAATACTAATGAAAAACTGTTTTTT. The encoded protein is CASSLQGNTNEKLFF. The rearrangement joins TRBV2 to TRBJ1-4; no definite D call. V was cut by 6 bases and J by 2 bases, with 13 bases left in between. This CDR3 spans 15 amino acids. CDR1 is SNHLY and CDR2 is FYNNEI in the germline V gene. The full variable domain, completed using reference TRBV2 and TRBJ1-4, is EPEVTQTPSHQVTQMGQEVILRCVPISNHLYFYWYRQILGQKVEFLVSFYNNEISEKSEIFDDQFSVERPDGSNFTLKIRSTKLEDSAMYFCASSLQGNTNEKLFFGSGTQLSVL.

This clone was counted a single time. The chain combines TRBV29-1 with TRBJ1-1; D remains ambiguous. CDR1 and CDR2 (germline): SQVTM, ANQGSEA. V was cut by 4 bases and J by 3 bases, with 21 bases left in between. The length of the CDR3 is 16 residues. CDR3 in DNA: TGCAGCGTTGTTCCACACTCACTCTCCCGGGACACTGAAGCTTTCTTT. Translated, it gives CSVVPHSLSRDTEAFF.

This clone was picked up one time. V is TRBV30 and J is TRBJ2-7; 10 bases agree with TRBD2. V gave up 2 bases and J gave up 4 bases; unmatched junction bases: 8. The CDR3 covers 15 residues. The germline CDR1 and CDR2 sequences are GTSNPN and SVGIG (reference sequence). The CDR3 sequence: CAWSLPGLAPYEQYF. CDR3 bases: TGTGCCTGGAGTCTCCCGGGACTAGCGCCTTACGAGCAGTACTTC.

The DNA of the CDR3 is TGTGCCAGCAGCCAAACTCCCGAGCAGTTCTTC. It encodes CASSQTPEQFF. V and J are TRBV3-1 (or the pseudogene TRBV3-2) and TRBJ2-1; D not certain. CDR3 size: 11 residues. The germline V gene has CDR1 LGHDT and CDR2 YNNKEL (reference sequence). V was cut by 2 bases and J by 10 bases, with 6 bases left in between.

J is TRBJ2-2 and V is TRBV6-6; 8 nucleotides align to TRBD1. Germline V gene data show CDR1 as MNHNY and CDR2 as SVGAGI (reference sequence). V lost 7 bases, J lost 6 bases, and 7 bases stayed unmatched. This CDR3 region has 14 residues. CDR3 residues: CASTQDRAAGELFF. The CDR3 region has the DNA TGTGCCAGCACTCAGGACAGGGCGGCCGGGGAGCTGTTTTTT.

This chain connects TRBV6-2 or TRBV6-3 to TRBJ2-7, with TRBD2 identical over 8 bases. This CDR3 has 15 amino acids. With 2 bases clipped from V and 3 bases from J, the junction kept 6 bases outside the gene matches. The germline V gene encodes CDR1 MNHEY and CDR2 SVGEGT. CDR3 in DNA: TGTGCCAGCAGTTACGGGGCGGGGGGCGTCTACGAGCAGTACTTC. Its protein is CASSYGAGGVYEQYF.

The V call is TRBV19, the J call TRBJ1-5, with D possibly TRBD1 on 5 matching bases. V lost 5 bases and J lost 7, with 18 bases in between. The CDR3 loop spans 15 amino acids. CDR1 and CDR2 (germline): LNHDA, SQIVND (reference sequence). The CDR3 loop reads CASSPKMTDFQPQHF. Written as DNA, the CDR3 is TGTGCCAGTAGTCCTAAGATGACAGATTTCCAGCCCCAGCATTTT.

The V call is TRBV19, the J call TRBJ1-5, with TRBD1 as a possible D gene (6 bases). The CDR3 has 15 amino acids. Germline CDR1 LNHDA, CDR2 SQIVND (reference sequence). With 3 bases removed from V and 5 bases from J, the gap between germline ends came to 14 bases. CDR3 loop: CASSIRTAGYQPQHF. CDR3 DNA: TGTGCCAGTAGTATTCGGACAGCTGGGTATCAGCCCCAGCATTTT.

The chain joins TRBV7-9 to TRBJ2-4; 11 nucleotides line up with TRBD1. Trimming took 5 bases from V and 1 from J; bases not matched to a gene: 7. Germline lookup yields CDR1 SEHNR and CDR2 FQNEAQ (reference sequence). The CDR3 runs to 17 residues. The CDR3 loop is CASSLGGQGAAKNIQYF. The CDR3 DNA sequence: TGTGCCAGCAGCCTAGGAGGACAGGGGGCGGCCAAAAACATTCAGTACTTC.

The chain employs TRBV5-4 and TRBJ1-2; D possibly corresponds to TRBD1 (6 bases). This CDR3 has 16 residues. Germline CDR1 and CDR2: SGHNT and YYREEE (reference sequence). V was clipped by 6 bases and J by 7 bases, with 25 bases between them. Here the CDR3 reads CASKRDRGTEGGGYTF. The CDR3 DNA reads TGTGCCAGCAAAAGAGATAGGGGTACAGAGGGGGGTGGCTACACCTTC.